A single sample is the source of the 29 T cell receptor beta chains below, sequenced in a study of breast tumors, draining lymph nodes, adjacent tissues. A single record per CDR3 protein comes from TCRdb applying MiXCR to the multiplex PCR reads. Of 14,000 to 15,000 distinct CDR3 sequences detected, roughly 50% appear once; the ten largest clones hold roughly 27%. The material sequenced was tumor-adjacent breast tissue. All receptors derive from a female donor with breast cancer. Some clones in this sample may be carry-over from other donors' samples.

About this clonotype itself: A read error may account for a junction end that differs from germline. The chain uses TRBV20-1 and TRBJ2-7, with TRBD2 identical over 10 bases. This CDR3 comprises 14 residues. Germline CDR1 DFQATT, CDR2 SNEGSKA (reference sequence). The CDR3 DNA reads TGCAGTGCTAGTGCTAGCGGGAGCTCCTACGAGCGGTACTTC. This translates into CSASASGSSYERYF.

This clonotype was counted only a few times. This may be a read error, as it is one base from a much larger clone. The CDR3 carries no conserved terminal phenylalanine or tryptophan, so it likely arises from a read error. V usage is TRBV12-3 or TRBV12-4 and J usage is TRBJ2-1; the D gene is possibly TRBD2 (6 bases). This CDR3 is 13 amino acids long. V was clipped by 3 bases and J by 10 bases, with 13 bases between them. CDR3 coding DNA: TGTGCCAGCAGTTTCGGGCTAGCGCGCGAGCAGTTCCTC. Protein: CASSFGLAREQFL.

V is TRBV5-1 and J is TRBJ1-2; the match to TRBD1 covers 7 bases. V dropped 0 bases and J dropped 6; count of bases not matched to a gene: 2. The CDR3 loop spans 13 amino acids. Germline V lookup: CDR1 SGHRS, CDR2 YFSETQ. The CDR3 DNA is TGCGCCAGCAGCTTGGGAGGGGGCGATGGCTACACCTTC. Encoded protein: CASSLGGGDGYTF.

V is TRBV7-3 and J is TRBJ1-2; D not resolved. CDR3 length: 14 amino acids. Germline CDR1 reads SGHTA; CDR2 reads FQGTGA. The germline V and J ends were trimmed by 2 bases and 5 bases, with 12 bases remaining between them. The CDR3 here is CASSLGDIGYGYTF. The DNA of the CDR3 is TGTGCCAGCAGCTTAGGGGATATTGGATATGGCTACACCTTC.

This clonotype showed up just a few times. The rearrangement links TRBV19 to TRBJ2-2, with 11 nucleotides matching TRBD2. Germline V gives CDR1 LNHDA, CDR2 SQIVND (reference sequence). This CDR3 region has 15 residues. V trimming: 6 bases; J trimming: 4 bases; junction bases outside the gene matches: 4. This CDR3 reads CASRLAGGSTGELFF. The CDR3 region has the DNA TGTGCCAGTAGGCTAGCGGGAGGAAGCACCGGGGAGCTGTTTTTT.

This clonotype came up many times. This rearrangement joins TRBV11-1 to TRBJ2-1, with TRBD2 as a possible D gene (6 bases). Looked up from germline, CDR1 is SGHAT and CDR2 is FQDESV (reference sequence). The CDR3 covers 13 residues. V lost 1 base and J 9 bases, leaving 10 bases between the germline ends. The CDR3: CASSLGRGGEQFF. The CDR3 DNA is TGTGCCAGCAGCTTAGGGCGGGGTGGTGAGCAGTTCTTC.

The sample holds many counts of this clonotype. The rearrangement joins TRBV12-5 to TRBJ2-4, with a weak D call TRBD1 (6 bases). Germline V gene sequence: CDR1 LGHNT, CDR2 FRNRAP. With 5 bases removed from V and 3 bases from J, the gap between germline ends came to 8 bases. This CDR3 comprises 13 residues. The CDR3 protein is CASGTDSKNIQYF. CDR3 nucleotides: TGTGCTAGTGGTACGGACAGCAAAAACATTCAGTACTTC. Full variable domain (remainder filled in from reference TRBV12-5 and TRBJ2-4): DARVTQTPRHKVTEMGQEVTMRCQPILGHNTVFWYRQTMMQGLELLAYFRNRAPLDDSGMPKDRFSAEMPDATLATLKIQPSEPRDSAVYFCASGTDSKNIQYFGAGTRLSVL.

The V and J genes are TRBV7-8 and TRBJ1-4, with no clear D. The V end lost 3 bases, the J end lost 3 bases, and 2 bases lay between the germline ends. The germline gives CDR1 SGHVS, CDR2 FQNEAQ. The CDR3 runs 12 residues. CDR3 sequence: CASSFPNEKLFF. The CDR3 DNA reads TGTGCCAGCAGCTTCCCTAATGAAAAACTGTTTTTT.

The rearrangement uses TRBV19 and TRBJ2-3, with D possibly matching TRBD1 (6 bases). CDR1 is LNHDA and CDR2 is SQIVND in the germline V gene (reference sequence). V was cut by 8 bases and J by 4 bases, with 16 bases left in between. The CDR3 sequence is 14 residues long. This CDR3 is CASRGGASADTQYF. CDR3 bases: TGTGCCAGTCGTGGGGGCGCCTCAGCAGATACGCAGTATTTT. Combining the CDR3 with reference TRBV19 and TRBJ2-3 gives the whole variable domain DGGITQSPKYLFRKEGQNVTLSCEQNLNHDAMYWYRQDPGQGLRLIYYSQIVNDFQKGDIAEGYSVSREKKESFPLTVTSAQKNPTAFYLCASRGGASADTQYFGPGTRLTVL.

The chain couples TRBV2 to TRBJ2-3; 7 nucleotides match TRBD2. This CDR3 has 16 residues. Germline V lookup: CDR1 SNHLY, CDR2 FYNNEI. The V gene end was trimmed by 3 bases and the J gene end by 4 bases; junction bases not matched to a gene: 10. The CDR3 region is CASSDMRLALADTQYF. CDR3 bases: TGTGCCAGCAGTGACATGAGACTAGCATTAGCAGATACGCAGTATTTT.

In its sample, this clonotype was seen many times. V and J are TRBV11-3 and TRBJ2-1, with a weak D call TRBD2 (5 bases). Germline CDR1 reads SGHNT; CDR2 reads YENEEA. The CDR3 covers 14 residues. Trimming removed 0 bases at V and 10 bases at J, with 13 bases between. The DNA of the CDR3 is TGTGCCAGCAGCTTAGATGATGAGAGAGGGGAGCAGTTCTTC. It specifies CASSLDDERGEQFF.

CDR3 sequence: CARRTGNGYTF. As DNA, the CDR3 is TGTGCCAGACGGACAGGGAATGGCTACACCTTC. The chain is built from TRBV7-3 and TRBJ1-2, with 8 bases matching TRBD1. CDR3 length equals 11 residues. Germline CDR1 SGHTA, CDR2 FQGTGA. J was trimmed by 6 bases and V by 9 bases; bases with no gene match: 3. The full variable domain, rest sourced from reference TRBV7-3 and TRBJ1-2, is GAGVSQTPSNKVTEKGKYVELRCDPISGHTALYWYRQSLGQGPEFLIYFQGTGAADDSGLPNDRFFAVRPEGSVSTLKIQRTERGDSAVYLCARRTGNGYTFGSGTRLTVV.

The J gene is TRBJ2-2, the V gene TRBV3-1; D perhaps matches TRBD2 (6 bases). In germline, CDR1 is LGHDT, CDR2 YNNKEL (reference sequence). V dropped 5 bases and J dropped 7 bases, with 17 bases sitting between them. This CDR3 region has 15 residues. This chain's CDR3 is CASSSRLGIYGELFF. As DNA, the CDR3 is TGTGCCAGCAGCTCTCGACTAGGTATCTACGGGGAGCTGTTTTTT.

Comments on this clonotype: Since the CDR3 does not end with the conserved phenylalanine or tryptophan, this likely comes from a read error. The DNA is omitted, as the CDR3 cannot be located on it reliably, and the CDR3 follows TCRdb's listing. This chain joins TRBV7-3 and TRBJ1-4; the table's TRBD1 call for D was not verified on the DNA. Germline CDR1 is SGHTA and CDR2 is FQGTGA. The length of the CDR3 is 9 amino acids, counting both ends. CDR3 sequence reads: CASSFRTTG.

This clonotype was seen at least ten times. The gene calls are TRBV19 and TRBJ2-1; tentatively, D is TRBD2 (6 bases). The CDR3 has 17 amino acids. Germline V CDR1 and CDR2: LNHDA, SQIVND (reference sequence). V lost 1 base and J lost 5, with 18 bases in between. The CDR3 region is CASSIVGGGDLNNEQFF. CDR3 DNA sequence: TGTGCCAGTAGTATAGTGGGGGGTGGGGACCTAAACAATGAGCAGTTCTTC.

As DNA, the CDR3 is TGCAGTGCCCCGGGACCACTTAAATTCCCCCTCCACTTT. This translates into CSAPGPLKFPLHF. The chain links TRBV20-1 to TRBJ1-6; perhaps TRBD1 as D (5 bases). The V end lost 6 bases, the J end lost 13 bases, and 19 bases lay between the germline ends. This CDR3 spans 13 amino acids. Germline V CDR1 and CDR2: DFQATT, SNEGSKA (reference sequence).

Ten or more counts support this clonotype. A much larger clonotype is one base distant, so this may be a read error. J is TRBJ2-7 and V is TRBV6-2 or TRBV6-3, with 8 bases identical to TRBD1. CDR1 and CDR2 (germline): MNHEY, SVGEGT. This CDR3 has 15 amino acids. Trimming took 6 bases from V and 2 from J; bases not matched to a gene: 9. The CDR3: CASSQPQGATYEQYF. DNA for the CDR3: TGTGCCAGCAGCCAACCTCAGGGGGCAACCTACGAGCAGTACTTC.

J is TRBJ2-1 and V is TRBV7-3; D not certain. This CDR3 spans 14 amino acids. V shed 5 bases and J shed 7 bases, with 15 bases lying between them. The germline gives CDR1 SGHTA, CDR2 FQGTGA. The CDR3 sequence: CASSPNGLGNEQFF. CDR3 nucleotide sequence: TGTGCCAGCAGCCCGAATGGGCTCGGAAATGAGCAGTTCTTC.

This clonotype appeared many times. This chain connects TRBV20-1 to TRBJ2-5; 10 bases map to TRBD1. Trimming took 3 bases from V and 3 from J; bases not matched to a gene: 4. Looked up from germline, CDR1 is DFQATT and CDR2 is SNEGSKA (reference sequence). The CDR3 contains 14 residues. For the CDR3, the DNA is TGCAGTGCTAGCCTGGGGACAGGGGAAGAGACCCAGTACTTC. Translated, it gives CSASLGTGEETQYF.

V and J are TRBV7-2 and TRBJ2-7; D may be TRBD2 (6 bases). Germline assignment: CDR1 SGHTA and CDR2 FQGNSA. Trimming shortened V by 5 bases and J by 3 bases, and 14 bases separated the two germline ends. The CDR3 sequence is 14 residues long. The CDR3, as DNA: TGTGCCAGCAGCCCCCCCGGGACTCACTACGAGCAGTACTTC. Its translation: CASSPPGTHYEQYF.

This clonotype was picked up many times. The CDR3 is CSVEGAWQRSHNEQFF. CDR3 in DNA: TGCAGCGTTGAAGGGGCGTGGCAGCGGAGTCACAATGAGCAGTTCTTC. This chain joins TRBV29-1 and TRBJ2-1; tentative D call: TRBD2 (5 bases). V was clipped by 1 base and J by 5 bases, with 18 bases between them. Germline values: CDR1 SQVTM, CDR2 ANQGSEA. This CDR3 has 16 amino acids.

This clonotype has only a few counts. The V call is TRBV6-6, the J call TRBJ1-1; D remains unclear. The length of the CDR3 is 15 residues. Germline assignment: CDR1 MNHNY and CDR2 SVGAGI (reference sequence). V lost 7 bases, J lost 0 bases, and 15 bases lay in between. This CDR3 is CASKTRAGLNTEAFF. DNA of the CDR3: TGTGCCAGCAAAACACGGGCAGGTTTGAACACTGAAGCTTTCTTT.

This clonotype was seen ten or more times. The chain uses TRBV20-1 and TRBJ2-3, with D perhaps assigned TRBD1 or TRBD2 (5 bases each). This CDR3 contains 15 residues. Germline values: CDR1 DFQATT, CDR2 SNEGSKA (reference sequence). Trimming cost V 5 bases and J 0 bases, with 15 bases left between them. The CDR3 sequence is CSAARGRASTDTQYF. Here the CDR3 DNA reads TGCAGTGCTGCCCGGGGCAGGGCAAGCACAGATACGCAGTATTTT.

There are many counts of this clonotype. Just one base apart from a much larger clone, this may be a read error. CDR3 residues: CASSFNKETQCF. Here the CDR3 DNA reads TGTGCCAGCAGTTTCAACAAAGAGACCCAGTGCTTC. The chain carries TRBV12-3 or TRBV12-4 and TRBJ2-5; D gene uncertain. This CDR3 region has 12 residues.

The chain is built from TRBV7-9 and TRBJ2-7; tentatively, D is TRBD2 (5 bases). The CDR3 runs to 17 residues. Germline V gene sequence: CDR1 SEHNR, CDR2 FQNEAQ (reference sequence). Trimming took 5 bases from V and 6 from J, leaving 26 bases between them. The CDR3 loop is CASSNRHTGKVRSEQYF. The CDR3 DNA follows: TGTGCCAGCAGCAATCGACACACCGGGAAGGTTAGGAGCGAGCAGTACTTC.

J is TRBJ2-1 and V is TRBV20-1, with 10 positions matching TRBD2. CDR1 DFQATT and CDR2 SNEGSKA come from the germline V gene (reference sequence). CDR3 length: 18 residues. V gave up 0 bases and J gave up 3 bases; unmatched junction bases: 11. The CDR3 nucleotides are TGCAGTGCTAGAGATACGAGGGCTAGCGGGGGCCGCTACAATGAGCAGTTCTTC. This encodes CSARDTRASGGRYNEQFF.

The chain recombines TRBV7-8 with TRBJ2-3; 8 bases are shared with TRBD2. V lost 4 bases, J lost 0 bases, and 3 bases stayed unmatched. The CDR3 loop spans 15 amino acids. Germline loops: CDR1 SGHVS, CDR2 FQNEAQ. The CDR3 DNA follows: TGTGCCAGCAGCTATTCGGGGGGGAGCACAGATACGCAGTATTTT. It translates to CASSYSGGSTDTQYF.

V usage is TRBV6-5 and J usage is TRBJ1-3; no reliable D call. Per the germline V gene, CDR1 is MNHEY and CDR2 is SVGAGI. This CDR3 has 15 residues. V lost 2 bases to trimming and J lost 0 bases, with 8 bases between them. CDR3 sequence (DNA): TGTGCCAGCAGTTACAGGATCAACTCTGGAAACACCATATATTTT. Protein: CASSYRINSGNTIYF.

The V and J genes are TRBV30 and TRBJ1-2; 10 bases fit TRBD1. V lost 2 bases to trimming and J lost 6 bases; unmatched junction nucleotides: 6. The CDR3 sequence is 14 residues long. The V gene's germline CDR1 is GTSNPN and CDR2 SVGIG (reference sequence). CDR3 amino acids: CAWSPTGGGHGYTF. As DNA, the CDR3 is TGTGCCTGGAGTCCGACAGGGGGCGGTCATGGCTACACCTTC.